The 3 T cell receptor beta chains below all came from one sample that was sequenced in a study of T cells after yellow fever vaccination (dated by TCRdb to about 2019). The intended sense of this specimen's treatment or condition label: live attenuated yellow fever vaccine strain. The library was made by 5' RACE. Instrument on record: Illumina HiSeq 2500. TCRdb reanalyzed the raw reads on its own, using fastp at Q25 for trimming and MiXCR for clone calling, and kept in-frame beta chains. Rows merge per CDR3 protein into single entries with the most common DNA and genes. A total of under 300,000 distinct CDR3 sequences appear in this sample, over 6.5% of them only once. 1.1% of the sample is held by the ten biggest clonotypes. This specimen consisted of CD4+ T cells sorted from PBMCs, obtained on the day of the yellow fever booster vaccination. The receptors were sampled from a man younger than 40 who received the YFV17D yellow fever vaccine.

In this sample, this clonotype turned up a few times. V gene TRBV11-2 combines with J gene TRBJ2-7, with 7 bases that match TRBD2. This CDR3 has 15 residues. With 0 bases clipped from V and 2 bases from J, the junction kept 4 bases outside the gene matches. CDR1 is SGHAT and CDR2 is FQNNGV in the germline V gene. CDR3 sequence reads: CASSLDPTSAYEQYF. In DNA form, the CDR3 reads TGTGCCAGCAGCTTAGATCCTACTAGCGCCTACGAGCAGTACTTC.

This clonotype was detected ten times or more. The CDR3 coding sequence is TGTGCCAGCAGTTACGGTAAAACTAGCGGGAGGAGCTCCTACGAGCAGTACTTC. Protein: CASSYGKTSGRSSYEQYF. The chain employs TRBV6-5 and TRBJ2-7; TRBD2 agrees at 12 bases. V dropped 2 bases and J dropped 0; count of bases not matched to a gene: 8. Germline V gene sequence: CDR1 MNHEY, CDR2 SVGAGI. CDR3 length: 18 amino acids.

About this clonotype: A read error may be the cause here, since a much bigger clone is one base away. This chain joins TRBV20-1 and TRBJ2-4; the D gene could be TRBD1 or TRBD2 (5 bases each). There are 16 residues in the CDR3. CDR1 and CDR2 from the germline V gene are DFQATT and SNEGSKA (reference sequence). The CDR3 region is CCARGDASWGKNIQYF. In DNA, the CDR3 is TGCTGTGCTAGAGGGGACGCGAGTTGGGGCAAAAACATTCAGTACTTC.